These 11 T cell receptor beta chains originate from one sample sequenced in a study of beta chain features in type 1 diabetes. What was sequenced were expressed TCRB transcripts, since all of the isolated RNA had been reverse transcribed. Using immunoSEQ multiplex PCR, the repertoire was profiled, and TCRdb retains in-frame clones only, with some absent. In the table there are about 140,000 clones, 9% to 10% of which are singletons. Sequenced sample: central memory CD4+ T cells from blood. The receptors derive from a woman aged 40-49 years in good health.

The J gene is TRBJ2-5, the V gene TRBV11-2; D perhaps matches TRBD2 (6 bases). Germline V lookup: CDR1 SGHAT, CDR2 FQNNGV. This CDR3 has 13 amino acids. The V end lost 5 bases, the J end lost 7 bases, and 14 bases lay between the germline ends. The CDR3: CASSPRQAGTQYF. As DNA, the CDR3 is TGTGCCAGCAGCCCTCGCCAAGCGGGGACCCAGTACTTC.

This chain links TRBV4-3 with TRBJ2-3; 12 bases match TRBD2. The CDR3 sequence is 18 residues long. V dropped 0 bases and J dropped 7; count of bases not matched to a gene: 11. In germline, CDR1 is LGHNA, CDR2 YSLEER. For the CDR3, the DNA is TGCGCCAGCAGCCAAGATACTAGCGGGGGGCCCCTCGTAAATACGCAGTATTTT. Amino acids: CASSQDTSGGPLVNTQYF.

This chain joins TRBV7-9 and TRBJ1-2; TRBD1 matches 7 bases. Germline loops: CDR1 SEHNR, CDR2 FQNEAQ (reference sequence). CDR3 length: 13 amino acids. V trimming: 5 bases; J trimming: 3 bases; junction bases outside the gene matches: 3. CDR3 sequence: CASSPGTDYGYTF. The DNA for the CDR3 is TGTGCCAGCAGCCCCGGGACAGACTATGGCTACACCTTC.

The chain employs TRBV19 and TRBJ1-5; perhaps TRBD1 as D (5 bases). V dropped 3 bases and J dropped 1 base, with 13 bases sitting between them. The CDR3 spans 16 residues. CDR1 and CDR2 from the germline V gene are LNHDA and SQIVND (reference sequence). The DNA of the CDR3 is TGTGCCAGTAGTATTCCACAGGCTTGGAGCAATCAGCCCCAGCATTTT. Translating gives CASSIPQAWSNQPQHF. Full variable domain (remainder filled in from reference TRBV19 and TRBJ1-5): DGGITQSPKYLFRKEGQNVTLSCEQNLNHDAMYWYRQDPGQGLRLIYYSQIVNDFQKGDIAEGYSVSREKKESFPLTVTSAQKNPTAFYLCASSIPQAWSNQPQHFGDGTRLSIL.

This clone was observed a few times. The gene calls are TRBV5-1 and TRBJ2-5; D is possibly TRBD2 (5 bases). With 0 bases removed from V and 2 bases from J, the gap between germline ends came to 11 bases. CDR1 is SGHRS and CDR2 is YFSETQ in the germline V gene. This CDR3 is 15 amino acids long. In DNA, the CDR3 is TGCGCCAGCAGCTTGGTCCCCGGGATGCAAGAGACCCAGTACTTC. It yields the protein CASSLVPGMQETQYF.

This clone was counted many times. The chain has TRBV18 and TRBJ2-7, with 11 bases identical to TRBD2. The length of the CDR3 is 15 residues. V shed 3 bases and J 4 bases; nucleotides not matched to a gene: 5. Germline CDR1 and CDR2: KGHSH and LQKENI. The CDR3 sequence: CASSPKTSGEYEQYF. CDR3 nucleotides: TGTGCCAGCTCACCTAAGACTAGCGGGGAGTACGAGCAGTACTTC.

V usage is TRBV11-1 and J usage is TRBJ1-6; 7 bases are shared with TRBD1. V gave up 2 bases and J gave up 7 bases; unmatched junction bases: 2. The germline V gene encodes CDR1 SGHAT and CDR2 FQDESV (reference sequence). The CDR3 covers 14 residues. CDR3 nucleotide sequence: TGTGCCAGCAGCTTAAACAGGGGCAATTCACCCCTCCACTTT. It codes for CASSLNRGNSPLHF.

A few counts support this clone. The chain links TRBV19 to TRBJ2-7, with D perhaps TRBD2 (6 bases). In germline, CDR1 is LNHDA, CDR2 SQIVND (reference sequence). V shed 8 bases and J shed 4 bases, with 15 bases lying between them. The CDR3 contains 13 residues. This chain's CDR3 is CASGGGLDYEQYF. The CDR3 DNA reads as TGTGCCAGTGGGGGAGGACTTGATTACGAGCAGTACTTC.

This clone appeared a few times. This chain links TRBV7-2 with TRBJ1-1; 9 bases fit TRBD1. This CDR3 has 15 residues. The V gene's germline CDR1 is SGHTA and CDR2 FQGNSA. V lost 5 bases to trimming and J lost 4 bases; unmatched junction nucleotides: 8. CDR3: CASSTQGQGVTEAFF. Here the CDR3 DNA reads TGTGCCAGCAGCACCCAGGGACAGGGAGTCACTGAAGCTTTCTTT. Drawing the rest from reference TRBV7-2 and TRBJ1-1, the complete variable domain is GAGVSQSPSNKVTEKGKDVELRCDPISGHTALYWYRQSLGQGLEFLIYFQGNSAPDKSGLPSDRFSAERTGGSVSTLTIQRTQQEDSAVYLCASSTQGQGVTEAFFGQGTRLTVV.

The chain joins TRBV29-1 to TRBJ2-3, with D possibly being TRBD2 (6 bases). V dropped 4 bases and J dropped 3 bases, with 14 bases sitting between them. This CDR3 has 14 amino acids. Per germline, CDR1 SQVTM and CDR2 ANQGSEA. The CDR3 bases are TGCAGCGTTGCGGACTACCGGGCTACAGATACGCAGTATTTT. It translates to CSVADYRATDTQYF.

The chain uses TRBV5-1 and TRBJ1-3, with D possibly TRBD1 on 5 matching bases. With 3 bases removed from V and 0 bases from J, the gap between germline ends came to 13 bases. Looked up from germline, CDR1 is SGHRS and CDR2 is YFSETQ. The CDR3 is made up of 16 amino acids. The CDR3, as DNA: TGCGCCAGCAGCTCCCAGACAGTGACCTCTGGAAACACCATATATTTT. It translates to CASSSQTVTSGNTIYF. Based on the CDR3 plus reference TRBV5-1 and TRBJ1-3, the full variable domain is KAGVTQTPRYLIKTRGQQVTLSCSPISGHRSVSWYQQTPGQGLQFLFEYFSETQRNKGNFPGRFSGRQFSNSRSEMNVSTLELGDSALYLCASSSQTVTSGNTIYFGEGSWLTVV.